This is a list of T cell receptor beta chains from one sample in a study of T cell responses to AZD1222 COVID-19 vaccine. The data were produced by immunoSEQ multiplex PCR, yet TCRdb's version contains in-frame clones alone and is incomplete. The table lists some 70,000 clones, about four fifths of them singletons, with more than 13% in the top ten. This sample comprised peripheral blood, obtained 28 days after the second AZD1222 dose. The receptors were sampled from an adult who received the AZD1222 COVID-19 vaccine. Each CDR3 is given with its conserved first and last residue. A D gene is named only where the DNA matches it firmly. Clone size is given for some rows only: seen once, a few or many times, or a class if the clone is expanded.

abundance: few; d_gene: NA; j_gene: TRBJ1-2; v_gene: TRBV3-1/TRBV3-2; CDR3nt: TGTGCCAGCAGCCAAGTGCGGAATGGCTACACCTTC; CDR3aa: CASSQVRNGYTF
abundance: NA; d_gene: NA; j_gene: TRBJ1-2; v_gene: TRBV5-1; CDR3nt: TGCGCCAGCTATAACTCAGGGGCCTATGGCTACACCTTC; CDR3aa: CASYNSGAYGYTF
abundance: NA; d_gene: NA; j_gene: TRBJ1-2; v_gene: TRBV19; CDR3nt: TGTGCCAGTAGTACAGGACCGGGCTACACCTTC; CDR3aa: CASSTGPGYTF
abundance: NA; d_gene: TRBD1; j_gene: TRBJ2-7; v_gene: TRBV5-1; CDR3nt: TGCGCCAGCAGCTTGGAGGGGACAGGGGACGAGCAGTACTTC; CDR3aa: CASSLEGTGDEQYF
abundance: NA; d_gene: NA; j_gene: TRBJ1-6; v_gene: TRBV4-3; CDR3nt: TGCGCCAGCAGCCAAGATCAGTCCGGGACTGGTTCACCCCTCCACTTT; CDR3aa: CASSQDQSGTGSPLHF
abundance: NA; d_gene: NA; j_gene: TRBJ1-2; v_gene: TRBV5-6; CDR3nt: TGTGCCAGCAGCTTGGTAGGCGGGGCGAGGGGCTACACCTTC; CDR3aa: CASSLVGGARGYTF
abundance: NA; d_gene: NA; j_gene: TRBJ1-5; v_gene: TRBV30; CDR3nt: TGTGCCTGGGGACAAGACGATCAGCCCCAGCATTTT; CDR3aa: CAWGQDDQPQHF
abundance: NA; d_gene: TRBD1; j_gene: TRBJ1-2; v_gene: TRBV27; CDR3nt: TGTGCCAGCAGATCCGGGACAGACTATGGCTACACCTTC; CDR3aa: CASRSGTDYGYTF
abundance: once; d_gene: NA; j_gene: TRBJ1-2; v_gene: TRBV7-8; CDR3nt: TGTGCCAGCAGCTCCGGGATGTCCTATGGCTACACCTTC; CDR3aa: CASSSGMSYGYTF
abundance: NA; d_gene: TRBD1; j_gene: TRBJ1-2; v_gene: TRBV27; CDR3nt: TGTGCCAGCAGGACTCAGGGGGCAGCCTATGGCTACACCTTC; CDR3aa: CASRTQGAAYGYTF
abundance: NA; d_gene: NA; j_gene: TRBJ1-1; v_gene: TRBV5-5; CDR3nt: TGTGCCAGCAGCCGAACCCAGGGGTACACTGAAGCTTTCTTT; CDR3aa: CASSRTQGYTEAFF
abundance: NA; d_gene: NA; j_gene: TRBJ1-6; v_gene: TRBV11-2; CDR3nt: TGTGCCAGCAGCTTGGCTAATTCACCCCTCCACTTT; CDR3aa: CASSLANSPLHF
abundance: NA; d_gene: NA; j_gene: TRBJ2-7; v_gene: TRBV27; CDR3nt: TGTGCCAGCAGTTTAGGCATGGCCTACGAGCAGTACTTC; CDR3aa: CASSLGMAYEQYF
abundance: once; d_gene: TRBD2; j_gene: TRBJ2-1; v_gene: TRBV2; CDR3nt: TGTGCCACCGCTAGCGGGCGAGACAATGAGCAGTTCTTC; CDR3aa: CATASGRDNEQFF
abundance: NA; d_gene: NA; j_gene: TRBJ1-4; v_gene: TRBV6-5; CDR3nt: TGTGCCAGCAGTTACTCTGGACAGCATAATGAAAAACTGTTTTTT; CDR3aa: CASSYSGQHNEKLFF
abundance: few; d_gene: TRBD2; j_gene: TRBJ2-1; v_gene: TRBV13; CDR3nt: TGTGCCAGCAGCTTACCGACTAGCGGGTCCTACAATGAGCAGTTCTTC; CDR3aa: CASSLPTSGSYNEQFF
abundance: NA; d_gene: NA; j_gene: TRBJ2-7; v_gene: TRBV10-2; CDR3nt: TGCGCCAGCAGTCTGGCCGTCCACGAGCAGTACTTC; CDR3aa: CASSLAVHEQYF
abundance: NA; d_gene: TRBD1; j_gene: TRBJ2-7; v_gene: TRBV27; CDR3nt: TGTGCCAGCAGTCACAGGACAGGGGCAACCTACGAGCAGTACTTC; CDR3aa: CASSHRTGATYEQYF
abundance: NA; d_gene: NA; j_gene: TRBJ2-5; v_gene: TRBV7-7; CDR3nt: TGTGCTAGCAGCTTGGGGCAGGCGACGGGAGAGACCCAGTACTTC; CDR3aa: CASSLGQATGETQYF
abundance: NA; d_gene: NA; j_gene: TRBJ2-5; v_gene: TRBV30; CDR3nt: TGTGCCTGGAGTAGGACCGAAGAGACCCAGTACTTC; CDR3aa: CAWSRTEETQYF
abundance: few; d_gene: TRBD2; j_gene: TRBJ2-4; v_gene: TRBV4-2; CDR3nt: TGTGCCAGCAGCCCAATAACTAGCGGGGGTACTACCAGGGAGGACAAAAACATTCAGTACTTC; CDR3aa: CASSPITSGGTTREDKNIQYF
abundance: NA; d_gene: NA; j_gene: TRBJ1-4; v_gene: TRBV7-9; CDR3nt: TGTGCCAGCAGCGTGCCGCTGACAACTAATGAAAAACTGTTTTTT; CDR3aa: CASSVPLTTNEKLFF
abundance: NA; d_gene: NA; j_gene: TRBJ2-3; v_gene: TRBV3-1/TRBV3-2; CDR3nt: TGTGCCAGCAGCCAAAGGAAGGGGGGCGAAGATACGCAGTATTTT; CDR3aa: CASSQRKGGEDTQYF
abundance: NA; d_gene: NA; j_gene: TRBJ1-5; v_gene: TRBV6-6; CDR3nt: TGTGCCAGCAGTCAAACCGGGACTCACGATAGCAATCAGCCCCAGCATTTT; CDR3aa: CASSQTGTHDSNQPQHF
abundance: NA; d_gene: NA; j_gene: TRBJ2-3; v_gene: TRBV25-1; CDR3nt: TGTGCCAGCAGTGAATTGGGGCCCATTAGGCAGTATTTT; CDR3aa: CASSELGPIRQYF
abundance: once; d_gene: TRBD1; j_gene: TRBJ2-5; v_gene: TRBV2; CDR3nt: TGTGCCAGCACTGTAGGGACAGCAAGGACCCAGTACTTC; CDR3aa: CASTVGTARTQYF
abundance: NA; d_gene: NA; j_gene: TRBJ1-2; v_gene: TRBV7-8; CDR3nt: TGTGCCAGCCATTCAGGGTTTTATGGCTACACCTTC; CDR3aa: CASHSGFYGYTF
abundance: NA; d_gene: NA; j_gene: TRBJ1-1; v_gene: TRBV20-1; CDR3nt: TGCGGGGGGCGCCCGAACACTGAAGCTTTCTTT; CDR3aa: CGGRPNTEAFF
abundance: NA; d_gene: TRBD2; j_gene: TRBJ2-1; v_gene: TRBV28; CDR3nt: TGTGCCAGCAGTTTTAGCGGGGGAGGCAATGAGCAGTTCTTC; CDR3aa: CASSFSGGGNEQFF
abundance: NA; d_gene: TRBD1; j_gene: TRBJ2-4; v_gene: TRBV2; CDR3nt: TGTGCCAGCAGCTGGACAGGGAATTACATTCAGTACTTC; CDR3aa: CASSWTGNYIQYF
abundance: NA; d_gene: NA; j_gene: TRBJ1-6; v_gene: TRBV2; CDR3nt: TGTGCCAGCAATATGGACACTTCTTATAATTCACCCCTCCACTTT; CDR3aa: CASNMDTSYNSPLHF
abundance: NA; d_gene: NA; j_gene: TRBJ1-3; v_gene: TRBV19; CDR3nt: TGTGCCAGTAGTATAGTTGACAGCTCTGGAAACACCATATATTTT; CDR3aa: CASSIVDSSGNTIYF
abundance: NA; d_gene: NA; j_gene: TRBJ1-1; v_gene: TRBV29-1; CDR3nt: TGCAGCGCTGGGACACCGAACACTGAAGCTTTCTTT; CDR3aa: CSAGTPNTEAFF
abundance: NA; d_gene: NA; j_gene: TRBJ1-2; v_gene: TRBV9; CDR3nt: TGTGCCAGCAGCTCGCCCGGGCTGGCGGGGTATGGCTACACCTTC; CDR3aa: CASSSPGLAGYGYTF
abundance: NA; d_gene: NA; j_gene: TRBJ1-2; v_gene: TRBV3-1/TRBV3-2; CDR3nt: TGTGCCAGCAGCCAAGAATCGGGACCCTCAGGAGGCTACACCTTC; CDR3aa: CASSQESGPSGGYTF
abundance: NA; d_gene: NA; j_gene: TRBJ2-3; v_gene: TRBV5-8; CDR3nt: TGTGCCAGCAGCGCGAGGGCGGATACGCAGTATTTT; CDR3aa: CASSARADTQYF
abundance: NA; d_gene: NA; j_gene: TRBJ2-3; v_gene: TRBV3-1/TRBV3-2; CDR3nt: TGTGCCAGCAGCCAAGAGCCTCCCTCTGCGCAGTATTTT; CDR3aa: CASSQEPPSAQYF
abundance: once; d_gene: NA; j_gene: TRBJ2-7; v_gene: TRBV6-5; CDR3nt: TGTGCCAGCCATCTCGGGGGCATCTACGAGCAGTACTTC; CDR3aa: CASHLGGIYEQYF
abundance: NA; d_gene: NA; j_gene: TRBJ2-7; v_gene: TRBV11-1; CDR3nt: TGTGCCAGCAGCTTGGGGGGCTCCTACGAGCAGTACTTC; CDR3aa: CASSLGGSYEQYF
abundance: NA; d_gene: TRBD2; j_gene: TRBJ2-5; v_gene: TRBV5-6; CDR3nt: TGTGCCAGCAGCCCCTCCCTAGCGGGGGGGCCTGAGACCCAGTACTTC; CDR3aa: CASSPSLAGGPETQYF
abundance: few; d_gene: TRBD2; j_gene: TRBJ2-1; v_gene: TRBV19; CDR3nt: TGTGCCAGTAGTATGGGACTAGCGGGGGGGAACTACAATGAGCAGTTCTTC; CDR3aa: CASSMGLAGGNYNEQFF
abundance: NA; d_gene: NA; j_gene: TRBJ2-3; v_gene: TRBV7-9; CDR3nt: TGTGCCAGCAGCCCCAACCCCGCTACTCCCAATACGCAGTATTTT; CDR3aa: CASSPNPATPNTQYF
abundance: NA; d_gene: NA; j_gene: TRBJ1-3; v_gene: TRBV12-1; CDR3nt: TGTGCCAGCAGCCAAGACCTGGATCGCGGGGCAGCCTCTGGAAACACCATATATTTT; CDR3aa: CASSQDLDRGAASGNTIYF
abundance: once; d_gene: NA; j_gene: TRBJ2-1; v_gene: TRBV11-2; CDR3nt: TGTGCCAGCAGCCCAGAGGGCCGATATAGCTCCTACAATGAGCAGTTCTTC; CDR3aa: CASSPEGRYSSYNEQFF
abundance: NA; d_gene: NA; j_gene: TRBJ1-1; v_gene: TRBV12-5; CDR3nt: TGTGCTAGTGGATCAACAGGAGCCAAAAAGAACACTGAAGCTTTCTTT; CDR3aa: CASGSTGAKKNTEAFF
abundance: NA; d_gene: NA; j_gene: TRBJ1-2; v_gene: TRBV27; CDR3nt: TGTGCCAGCAGTTGGTGGGGCAGGGAGGTGGGTGGCTACACCTTC; CDR3aa: CASSWWGREVGGYTF
abundance: NA; d_gene: TRBD1; j_gene: TRBJ1-2; v_gene: TRBV5-4; CDR3nt: TGTGCCAGCATCCCCGAACCCGACAGGGGTGTAGTTGGCTACACCTTC; CDR3aa: CASIPEPDRGVVGYTF
abundance: NA; d_gene: NA; j_gene: TRBJ2-5; v_gene: TRBV9; CDR3nt: TGTGCCAGCAGCGTGAGCAGCTTGGAGACCCAGTACTTC; CDR3aa: CASSVSSLETQYF